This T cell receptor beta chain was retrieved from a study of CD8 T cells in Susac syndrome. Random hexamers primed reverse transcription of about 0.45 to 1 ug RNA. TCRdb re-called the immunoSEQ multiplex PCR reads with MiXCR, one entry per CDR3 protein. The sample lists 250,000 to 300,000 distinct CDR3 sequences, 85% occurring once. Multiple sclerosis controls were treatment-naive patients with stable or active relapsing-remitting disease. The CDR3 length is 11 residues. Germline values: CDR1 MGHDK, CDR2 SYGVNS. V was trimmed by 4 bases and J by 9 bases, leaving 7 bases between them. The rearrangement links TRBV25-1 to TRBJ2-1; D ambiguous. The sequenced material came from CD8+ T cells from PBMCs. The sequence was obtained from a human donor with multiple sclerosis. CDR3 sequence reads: CASSGWFEQFF. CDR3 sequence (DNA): TGTGCCAGCAGTGGGTGGTTTGAGCAGTTCTTC. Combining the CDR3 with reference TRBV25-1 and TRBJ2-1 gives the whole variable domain EADIYQTPRYLVIGTGKKITLECSQTMGHDKMYWYQQDPGMELHLIHYSYGVNSTEKGDLSSESTVSRIRTEHFPLTLESARPSHTSQYLCASSGWFEQFFGPGTRLTVL.